This TCR beta chain was sequenced for a study of identical twins. CDR3 size: 16 residues. Regarding this clonotype: Antigen: not known.

The study, taken as a whole, reports: Invariant cells of the MAIT and iNKT types might have partly distorted the zero-insertion analyses. Models came in too low on out-of-frame TCR alpha sharing in monozygotic twins.

Template switching (which added a universal primer site) was used, and cDNA carried unique molecular identifiers. Using its own MiXCR run on the 5' RACE reads, TCRdb lists one record per CDR3 protein. Among 500,000 to 700,000 distinct CDR3 sequences listed, 7.1% were seen once. These same records also appear under a second study, on yellow fever vaccine responses in identical twins.

This chain uses TRBV21-1 with TRBJ1-1; TRBD1, the table's D call, was not compared with the DNA. TRBV21-1 counts as a pseudogene. This TCR derives from a woman in her late teens or twenties in good health. Sequences were obtained from PBMCs. The CDR3 DNA reads as TGTGCCAGCAGCAAAGGGGGACAGGGACCGAACACTGAAGCTTTCTTT. Its translation: CASSKGGQGPNTEAFF.